This T cell receptor beta chain comes out of a study of PD-1 blockade in mismatch repair-deficient tumors. Study at large: Enrolled about 2013-2016, patients had progressing, pretreated mismatch repair-deficient cancers of more than ten types. The study's findings and limits: Tumor-resident clones, often absent from pretreatment blood, expanded after pembrolizumab and then contracted.

Every patient had mismatch repair deficiency by PCR or immunohistochemistry. The TCR-sequenced patients were a few responders to pembrolizumab. With 5 bases removed from V and 6 bases from J, the gap between germline ends came to 28 bases. This CDR3 is built from 19 residues. Germline values: CDR1 SGHVS, CDR2 FNYEAQ. A note on this clone: Antigen unknown.

Clones were read by immunoSEQ multiplex PCR, and TCRdb kept only the in-frame ones, dropping some. The sample holds some 110,000 clones, 60% to 85% seen once. The clonotype originates from an adult with mismatch repair-deficient cancer. The starting material was peripheral blood, obtained 60 weeks after starting pembrolizumab. J is TRBJ2-2 and V is TRBV7-6; no clear D. The CDR3 here is CASSLRAPSDVTQAGELFF. CDR3 nucleotide sequence: TGTGCCAGCAGCCTCAGAGCGCCCTCAGATGTAACGCAGGCCGGGGAGCTGTTTTTT. Using reference TRBV7-6 and TRBJ2-2 for the parts outside the CDR3, the full variable domain is GAGVSQSPRYKVTKRGQDVALRCDPISGHVSLYWYRQALGQGPEFLTYFNYEAQQDKSGLPNDRFSAERPEGSISTLTIQRTEQRDSAMYRCASSLRAPSDVTQAGELFFGEGSRLTVL.